These T cell receptor beta chains were read from a single sample in a study of blood T cell repertoires in COVID-19. This table comes from immunoSEQ multiplex PCR, and its TCRdb copy is limited to in-frame clones, with some not included. The sample lists around 200,000 clones, around 90% occurring once. What was sequenced was peripheral blood. The receptors derive from a woman under 30 who had recovered from COVID-19. The CDR3 runs from the conserved cysteine through the conserved F or W. Fields, in order: J gene, CDR3 length, clone size, D gene, V gene, CDR3 protein, CDR3 DNA. D genes are given only for firm matches. The listing skips clone size in some rows; elsewhere it reads once, few, many or a size class.

>TRBJ1-6|14|.|.|TRBV21-1
CASSKGKLNSPLHF
TGTGCCAGCAGCAAGGGCAAGCTAAATTCACCCCTCCACTTT
>TRBJ1-1|11|.|TRBD1|TRBV2
CASRAQGGAFF
TGTGCCAGCAGGGCCCAGGGGGGAGCTTTCTTT
>TRBJ2-3|17|.|TRBD2|TRBV7-6
CASSPFTSGASTDTQYF
TGTGCCAGCAGCCCCTTTACTAGCGGGGCTAGCACAGATACGCAGTATTTT
>TRBJ2-7|16|.|.|TRBV2
CATLQDFYPATYEQYF
TGTGCCACCCTACAGGATTTCTACCCCGCTACATACGAGCAGTACTTC
>TRBJ1-2|14|.|TRBD1|TRBV28
CASSFTTGAGGYTF
TGTGCCAGCAGTTTTACGACAGGGGCGGGAGGCTACACCTTC
>TRBJ2-1|15|.|TRBD2|TRBV9
CASSGAGGPRDEQFF
TGTGCCAGCAGCGGGGCGGGAGGGCCAAGGGATGAGCAGTTCTTC
>TRBJ2-5|11|.|TRBD1|TRBV29-1
CSVTGEETQYF
TGCAGCGTAACAGGGGAAGAGACCCAGTACTTC
>TRBJ2-1|13|.|.|TRBV7-3
CASSLNPIHEQFF
TGTGCCAGCAGCTTAAACCCTATCCATGAGCAGTTCTTC
>TRBJ2-7|12|.|.|TRBV5-6
CASSPGLGEQYF
TGTGCCAGCAGTCCTGGGCTCGGCGAGCAGTACTTC
>TRBJ2-6|15|.|.|TRBV9
CASRHGGSGANVLTF
TGTGCCAGCAGACACGGGGGTTCTGGGGCCAACGTCCTGACTTTC
>TRBJ2-5|17|.|.|TRBV21-1
CASSRGLAGDGGETQYF
TGTGCCAGCAGCAGGGGCCTAGCGGGAGATGGGGGAGAGACCCAGTACTTC
>TRBJ1-2|14|.|.|TRBV19
CASSTQGYQDGYTF
TGTGCCAGTAGCACACAGGGATATCAGGATGGCTACACCTTC
>TRBJ2-5|15|.|TRBD2|TRBV6-5
CASTIIGTSTETQYF
TGTGCCAGCACTATAATCGGGACTAGCACAGAGACCCAGTACTTC
>TRBJ2-1|15|.|TRBD2|TRBV15
CATRLSGRIYNEQFF
TGTGCCACCAGACTCAGCGGGAGGATCTACAATGAGCAGTTCTTC
>TRBJ2-1|15|.|TRBD2|TRBV5-5
CASSLELAGLDEQFF
TGTGCCAGCAGCTTGGAGCTAGCGGGTCTCGATGAGCAGTTCTTC
>TRBJ2-5|13|once|.|TRBV12-3/TRBV12-4
CASSLEGVETQYF
TGTGCCAGCAGTTTGGAGGGAGTAGAGACCCAGTACTTC
>TRBJ1-2|15|.|.|TRBV4-2
CASSQDTRGSSGYTF
TGTGCCAGCAGCCAAGATACTCGGGGAAGCTCTGGCTACACCTTC
>TRBJ2-1|14|many|TRBD2|TRBV6-2/TRBV6-3
CASSFSGDYNEQFF
TGTGCCAGCAGTTTTAGCGGGGACTACAATGAGCAGTTCTTC
>TRBJ2-7|15|.|TRBD2|TRBV15
CATSRNAGASYEQYF
TGTGCCACCAGCAGAAACGCGGGAGCCTCCTACGAGCAGTACTTC